This TCR beta chain derives from a study of OX40 agonist ivuxolimab in advanced cancers. Overall study context: Three patients, one with hepatocellular carcinoma and two with cutaneous melanoma, responded partially. Whole-study results and caveats: Expanded clones were, on average, more numerous in CD8+ T cells than in CD4+.

Note on this clone: The antigen remains undetermined.

Sequencing was performed with immunoSEQ multiplex PCR; in TCRdb, only in-frame clones are kept and a portion is missing. This table has more than 70,000 clones, 89% appearing once. CDR1 and CDR2 from the germline V gene are PRHDT and FYEKMQ (reference sequence). The CDR3 spans 15 residues. This chain joins TRBV13 and TRBJ2-5; maybe TRBD1 (6 bases). Gene TRBJ2-7 matches the end of the DNA better, so the J call may be wrong. The clonotype was recovered from an adult with an advanced solid tumor such as melanoma, head and neck, liver or kidney cancer. Source: CD4+ or CD8+ T cells sorted from blood, taken in a trial of the OX40 agonist ivuxolimab. Here the CDR3 DNA reads TGTGCCAGCAGCTTAGGCCGTCAGGGGATCTACGAGCAGTACTTC. Amino acid sequence: CASSLGRQGIYEQYF.